Listed below are T cell receptor beta chains from one sample, sequenced in a study of T cell repertoires in aging, cancer and after chemotherapy. MiXCR was run by TCRdb on the multiplex PCR reads, yielding one entry per CDR3 protein. The sample includes thousands of distinct CDR3 sequences, 45% seen only once; the top ten take 3.1%. The source material was blood. These receptors were taken from a human donor with a solid tumor. The CDR3 runs from the conserved cysteine through the conserved F or W.

V gene: TRBV6-5; CDR3 protein: CASSYRDPRGTGELFF
V gene: TRBV30; CDR3 protein: CAWNVTRRLSYEQYF
V gene: TRBV12-3/TRBV12-4; CDR3 protein: CASSPNLGQGLNQPQHF
V gene: TRBV4-1; CDR3 protein: CASSYNRGPVGEQYF
V gene: TRBV12-3/TRBV12-4; CDR3 protein: CASSPAGYRNQPQHF
V gene: TRBV29-1; CDR3 protein: CSSARDRESYTF
V gene: TRBV11-2; CDR3 protein: CASSFVKSGYNEQFF
V gene: TRBV30; CDR3 protein: CAWRAGNTGELFF
V gene: TRBV15; CDR3 protein: CATSSSAGAYQPQHF
V gene: TRBV30; CDR3 protein: CAWSVTGGEQYF
V gene: TRBV28; CDR3 protein: CASSFLGKNAYEQYF
V gene: TRBV20-1; CDR3 protein: CSARDPRVDYGYTF
V gene: TRBV6-5; CDR3 protein: CASSYTGVGDSYGYTF
V gene: TRBV6-5; CDR3 protein: CASSDGAGAEAFF
V gene: TRBV29-1; CDR3 protein: CSVSQGNQPQHF
V gene: TRBV12-3/TRBV12-4; CDR3 protein: CASSPPGVNTGELFF
V gene: TRBV7-9; CDR3 protein: CASSFGGPGELFF
V gene: TRBV5-1; CDR3 protein: CASSLTPGLSGYTF
V gene: TRBV7-2; CDR3 protein: CASSLEGGETQYF
V gene: TRBV6-6; CDR3 protein: CASSGQGDTEAFF
V gene: TRBV20-1; CDR3 protein: CSATLTGDYGYTF
V gene: TRBV6-5; CDR3 protein: CASTPPGLYYGYTF
V gene: TRBV7-9; CDR3 protein: CASSLGPAEQYF
V gene: TRBV6-5; CDR3 protein: CATLQGTYGYTF
V gene: TRBV7-2; CDR3 protein: CASSYTGTGMEQYF
V gene: TRBV20-1; CDR3 protein: CSVLSDRTSGSTDTQYF
V gene: TRBV19; CDR3 protein: CASKAQGMVNGNQPQHF
V gene: TRBV6-5; CDR3 protein: CASSYTSARGETQYF
V gene: TRBV7-7; CDR3 protein: CASSSLLLGRDSGF
V gene: TRBV6-5; CDR3 protein: CASTTVGGRPLHF
V gene: TRBV6-1; CDR3 protein: CASSERGASTGDEQFF
V gene: TRBV6-5; CDR3 protein: CASGERGTNTEAFF
V gene: TRBV7-6; CDR3 protein: CASSLGGASSYEQYF
V gene: TRBV6-5; CDR3 protein: CASGSTGGTEAFF
V gene: TRBV5-4; CDR3 protein: CASSLEGANQPQHF
V gene: TRBV5-1; CDR3 protein: CASGPSRATSYEQYF
V gene: TRBV11-2; CDR3 protein: CASSLAPTTTDTQYF
V gene: TRBV20-1; CDR3 protein: CSAPLGSGPYEQYF
V gene: TRBV11-2; CDR3 protein: CASSFERVDSYEQYF
V gene: TRBV7-5; CDR3 protein: CISVSEAPSGTGAEQYF